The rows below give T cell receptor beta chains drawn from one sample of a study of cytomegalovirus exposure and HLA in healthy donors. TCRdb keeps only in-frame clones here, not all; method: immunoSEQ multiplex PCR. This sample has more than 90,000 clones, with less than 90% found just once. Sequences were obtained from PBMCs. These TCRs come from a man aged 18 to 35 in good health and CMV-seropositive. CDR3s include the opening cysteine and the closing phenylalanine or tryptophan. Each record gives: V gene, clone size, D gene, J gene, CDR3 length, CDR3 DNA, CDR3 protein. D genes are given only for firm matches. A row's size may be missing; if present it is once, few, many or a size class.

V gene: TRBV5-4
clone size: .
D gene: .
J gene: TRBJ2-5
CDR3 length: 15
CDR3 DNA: TGTGCCAGCAGCTTGGCAGGGGCGAAACAAGAGACCCAGTACTTC
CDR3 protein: CASSLAGAKQETQYF

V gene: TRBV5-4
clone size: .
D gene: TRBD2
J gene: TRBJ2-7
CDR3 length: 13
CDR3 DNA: TGTGCCAGCAGCCACTTGGGGGGGACCGAGCAGTACTTC
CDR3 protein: CASSHLGGTEQYF

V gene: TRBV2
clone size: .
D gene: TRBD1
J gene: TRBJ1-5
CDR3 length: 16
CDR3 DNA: TGTGCCAGCAGTAAAGGACAGGGATTAAGCAATCAGCCCCAGCATTTT
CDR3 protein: CASSKGQGLSNQPQHF

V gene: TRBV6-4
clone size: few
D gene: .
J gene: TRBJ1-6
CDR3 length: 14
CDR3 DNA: TGTGCCAGCAGTGAGTTTAGGGGAAATTCACCCCTCCACTTT
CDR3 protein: CASSEFRGNSPLHF

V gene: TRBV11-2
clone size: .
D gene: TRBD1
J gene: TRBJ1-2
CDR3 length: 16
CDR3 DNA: TGTGCCAGCAGCTCGGGACAGGTTCTCCCCCGCTATGGCTACACCTTC
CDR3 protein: CASSSGQVLPRYGYTF

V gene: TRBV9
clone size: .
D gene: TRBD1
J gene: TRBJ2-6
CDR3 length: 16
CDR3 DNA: TGTGCCAGCAGCCCTCCACGGACAGGGTTGCCCAACGTCCTGACTTTC
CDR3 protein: CASSPPRTGLPNVLTF

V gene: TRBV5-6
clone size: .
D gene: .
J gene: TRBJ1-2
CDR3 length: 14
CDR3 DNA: TGTGCCAGCAGCCCTACGGTAGCTAACTATGGCTACACCTTC
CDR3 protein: CASSPTVANYGYTF

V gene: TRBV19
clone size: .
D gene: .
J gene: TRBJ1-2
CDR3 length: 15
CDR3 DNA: TGTGCCAGTAGTACCGGCACAGGTGTCGACTATGGCTACACCTTC
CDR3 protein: CASSTGTGVDYGYTF

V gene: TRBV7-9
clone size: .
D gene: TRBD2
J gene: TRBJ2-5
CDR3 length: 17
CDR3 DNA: TGTGCCAGCAGCTCCCCCTATTCACTAGCGGGGGAGGAGACCCAGTACTTC
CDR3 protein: CASSSPYSLAGEETQYF

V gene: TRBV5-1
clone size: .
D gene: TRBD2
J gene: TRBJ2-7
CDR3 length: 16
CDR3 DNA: TGCGCCAGCAGCGTCGGACTAGCGGGGGTGTCCTACGAGCAGTACTTC
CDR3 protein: CASSVGLAGVSYEQYF

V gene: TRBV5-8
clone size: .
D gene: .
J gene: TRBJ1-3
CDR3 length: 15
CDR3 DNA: TGTGCCAGCAGCTGGGCCGGGACACTGGGAAACACCATATATTTT
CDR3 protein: CASSWAGTLGNTIYF

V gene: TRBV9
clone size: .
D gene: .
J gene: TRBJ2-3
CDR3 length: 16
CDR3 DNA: TGTGCCAGCAGCTCCTTTGGCGGTCGGGGCACAGATACGCAGTATTTT
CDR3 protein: CASSSFGGRGTDTQYF

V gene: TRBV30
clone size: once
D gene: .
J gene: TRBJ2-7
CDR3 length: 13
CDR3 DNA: TGTGCCGGTATCGGGAGCTTCTACGACGAGCAGTACTTC
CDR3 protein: CAGIGSFYDEQYF

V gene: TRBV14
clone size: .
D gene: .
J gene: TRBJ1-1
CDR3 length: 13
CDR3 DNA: TGTGCCAGCAGCCGTTCGGGGGAGGCTGAAGCTTTCTTT
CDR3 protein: CASSRSGEAEAFF

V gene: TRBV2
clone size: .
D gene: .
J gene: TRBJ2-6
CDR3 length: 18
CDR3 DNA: TGTGCCAGCAGTGAAGCGCGGGGTTTCGGCTCTGGGGCCAACGTCCTGACTTTC
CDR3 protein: CASSEARGFGSGANVLTF

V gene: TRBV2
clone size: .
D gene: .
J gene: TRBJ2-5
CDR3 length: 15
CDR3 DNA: TGTGCCAGCAGTGTCGGGACTCGATTTTTAGAGACCCAGTACTTC
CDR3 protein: CASSVGTRFLETQYF

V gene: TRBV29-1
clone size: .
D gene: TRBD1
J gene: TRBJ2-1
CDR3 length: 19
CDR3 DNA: TGCAGCGTGCTGGCCGGGACAGGGCGTATAAGGAGCTCCTACAATGAGCAGTTCTTC
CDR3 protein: CSVLAGTGRIRSSYNEQFF

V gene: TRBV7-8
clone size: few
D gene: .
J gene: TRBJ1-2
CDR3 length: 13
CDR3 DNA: TGTGCCGGATCTGACTACTCAGGTGGCGGCTACACCTTC
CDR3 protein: CAGSDYSGGGYTF

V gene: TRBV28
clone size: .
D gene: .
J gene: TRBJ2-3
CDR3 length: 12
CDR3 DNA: TGTGCCAGCAACAGGGCCGGAGATACGCAGTATTTT
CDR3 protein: CASNRAGDTQYF

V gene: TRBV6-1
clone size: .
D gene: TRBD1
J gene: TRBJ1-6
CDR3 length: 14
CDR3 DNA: TGTGCCAGCGATTGGACAGGGAATAATTCACCCCTCCACTTT
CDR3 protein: CASDWTGNNSPLHF

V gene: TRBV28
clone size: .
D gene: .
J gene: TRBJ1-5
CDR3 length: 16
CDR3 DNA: TGTGCCAGCAGTTGGCAGGGGAACCGTTTAAATCAGCCCCAGCATTTT
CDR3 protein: CASSWQGNRLNQPQHF

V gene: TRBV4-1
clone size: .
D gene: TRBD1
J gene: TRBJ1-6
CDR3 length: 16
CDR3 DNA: TGCGCCAGCAGCCGAGTGGACAGGGAGAATAATTCACCCCTCCACTTT
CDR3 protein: CASSRVDRENNSPLHF

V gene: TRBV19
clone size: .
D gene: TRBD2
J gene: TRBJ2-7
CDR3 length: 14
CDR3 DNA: TGTGCCAGTAGTATAGGCGGGGGGGCCTACGAGCAGTACTTC
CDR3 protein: CASSIGGGAYEQYF

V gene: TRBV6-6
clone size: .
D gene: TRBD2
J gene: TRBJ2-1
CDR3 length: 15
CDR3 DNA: TGTGCCAGCAGCCGGGCGGGGGGTTCCCCCAATGAGCAGTTCTTC
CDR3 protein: CASSRAGGSPNEQFF

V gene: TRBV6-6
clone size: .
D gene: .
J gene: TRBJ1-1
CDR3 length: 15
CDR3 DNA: TGTGCCAGCAGTACCTTGCTGGGGGGGAACACTGAAGCTTTCTTT
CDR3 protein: CASSTLLGGNTEAFF

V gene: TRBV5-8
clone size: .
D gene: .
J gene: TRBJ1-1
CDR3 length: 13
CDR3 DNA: TGTGCCAGCAGCCGGGGTGTCGGGCAAGAAGCTTTCTTT
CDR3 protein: CASSRGVGQEAFF

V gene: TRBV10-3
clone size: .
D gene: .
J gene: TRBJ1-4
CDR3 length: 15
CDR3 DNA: TGTGCCATCAGCCCCGGGGGGCGAGGAGATGAAAAACTGTTTTTT
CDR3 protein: CAISPGGRGDEKLFF

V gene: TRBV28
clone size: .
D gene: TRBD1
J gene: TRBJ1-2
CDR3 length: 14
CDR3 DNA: TGTGCCAGCAGTCCAGGGGACAGGGGTTATGGCTACACCTTC
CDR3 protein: CASSPGDRGYGYTF

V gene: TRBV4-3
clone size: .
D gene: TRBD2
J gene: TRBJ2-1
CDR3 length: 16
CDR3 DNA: TGCGCCAGCAGCCAAGATTTTAGCGGGGGCTTCAATGAGCAGTTCTTC
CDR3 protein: CASSQDFSGGFNEQFF

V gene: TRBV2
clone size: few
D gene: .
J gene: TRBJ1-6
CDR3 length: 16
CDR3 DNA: TGTGCCAGCAGTGAAGATGGGCAGGGGTGGTATTCACCCCTCCACTTT
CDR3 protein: CASSEDGQGWYSPLHF

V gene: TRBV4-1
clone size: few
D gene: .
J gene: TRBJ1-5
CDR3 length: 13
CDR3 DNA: TGCGCCAGCAGCCAAGGAGTCAATCAGCCCCAGCATTTT
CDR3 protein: CASSQGVNQPQHF

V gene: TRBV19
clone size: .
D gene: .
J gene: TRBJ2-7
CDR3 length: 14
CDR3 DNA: TGTGCCACTCAACCACAGGGAAGGGGCTACGAGCAGTACTTC
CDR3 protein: CATQPQGRGYEQYF

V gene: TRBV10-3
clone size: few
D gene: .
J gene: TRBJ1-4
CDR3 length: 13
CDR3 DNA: TGTGCCATCAGTGACAGGGAGGGGGAAAAACTGTTTTTT
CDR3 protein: CAISDREGEKLFF

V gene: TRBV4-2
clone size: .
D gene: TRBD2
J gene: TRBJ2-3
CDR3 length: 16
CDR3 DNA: TGTGCCAGCAGCTCAAGCCCTCGCGCGGGGGCAGATACGCAGTATTTT
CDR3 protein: CASSSSPRAGADTQYF

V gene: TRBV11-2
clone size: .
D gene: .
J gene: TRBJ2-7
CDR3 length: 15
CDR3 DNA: TGTGCCAGCAGCTCCATCAGGGGTAACTCCTACGAGCAGTACTTC
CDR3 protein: CASSSIRGNSYEQYF

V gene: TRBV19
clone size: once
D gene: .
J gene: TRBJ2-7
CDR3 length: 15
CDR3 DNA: TGTGCCAGTAGTATCAAGGCAGGGGTCACCTACGAGCAGTACTTC
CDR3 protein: CASSIKAGVTYEQYF

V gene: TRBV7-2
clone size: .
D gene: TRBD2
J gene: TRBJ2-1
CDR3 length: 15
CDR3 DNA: TGTGCCAGCACAAAGGCGGGGGGGGCCTACAATGAGCAGTTCTTC
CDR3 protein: CASTKAGGAYNEQFF

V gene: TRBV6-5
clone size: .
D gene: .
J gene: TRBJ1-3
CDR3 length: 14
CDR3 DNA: TGTGCCAGCAGTTATACACGGGCTGGAAACACCATATATTTT
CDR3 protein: CASSYTRAGNTIYF

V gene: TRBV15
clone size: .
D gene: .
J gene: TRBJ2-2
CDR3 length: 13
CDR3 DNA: TGTGCCACCAGCATGGGCTCGACCGGGGAGCTGTTTTTT
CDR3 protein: CATSMGSTGELFF

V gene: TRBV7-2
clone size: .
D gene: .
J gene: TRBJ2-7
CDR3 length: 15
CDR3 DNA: TGTGCCAGCAGCTCTAGCTGGGGTCGGACCTACGAGCAGTACTTC
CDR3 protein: CASSSSWGRTYEQYF

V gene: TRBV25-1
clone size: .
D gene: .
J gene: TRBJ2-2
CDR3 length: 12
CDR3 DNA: TGTGCCAGCATGTGGGGGCCCGGGGAGCTGTTTTTT
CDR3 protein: CASMWGPGELFF

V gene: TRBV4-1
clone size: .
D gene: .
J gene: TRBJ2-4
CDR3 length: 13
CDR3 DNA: TGCGCCAGCAGCCAAGTATTTGAGCCGATGAGGTACTTC
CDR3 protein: CASSQVFEPMRYF

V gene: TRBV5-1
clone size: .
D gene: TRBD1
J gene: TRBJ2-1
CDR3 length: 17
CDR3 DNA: TGCGCCAGCAGCTCGGATTCCCGGGACAGAACCTACAATGAGCAGTTCTTC
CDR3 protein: CASSSDSRDRTYNEQFF

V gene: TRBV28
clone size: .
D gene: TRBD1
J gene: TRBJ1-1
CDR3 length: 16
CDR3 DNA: TGTGCCAGCAGTAACCGGACAGGGTTCATGAACACTGAAGCTTTCTTT
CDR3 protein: CASSNRTGFMNTEAFF

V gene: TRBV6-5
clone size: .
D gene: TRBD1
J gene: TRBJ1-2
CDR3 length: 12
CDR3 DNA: TGTGCCAGCAGTCGTACAGGGGTCGGCTACACCTTC
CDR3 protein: CASSRTGVGYTF

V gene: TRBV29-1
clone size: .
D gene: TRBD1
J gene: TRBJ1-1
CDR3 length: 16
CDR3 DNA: TGCAGCGTTGAGGTAGACAGGGGGCGCGGGAACACTGAAGCTTTCTTT
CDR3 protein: CSVEVDRGRGNTEAFF

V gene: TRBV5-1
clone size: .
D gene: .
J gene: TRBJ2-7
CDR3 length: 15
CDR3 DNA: TGCGCCAGCAGTTTGGCCTACAGGGACTCCTACGAGCAGTACTTC
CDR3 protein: CASSLAYRDSYEQYF